These 5 T cell receptor beta chains share one sample of origin, sequenced in a study of CD8 T cells in ankylosing spondylitis. Each CDR3 protein gets one entry after TCRdb re-called the 5' RACE reads with MiXCR. This repertoire shows 300,000 to 400,000 distinct CDR3 sequences, around 10% found once; its top ten account for roughly 9%. Sequenced sample: blood, either unsorted or a sorted T cell fraction (not recorded which). All receptors derive from a female donor with ankylosing spondylitis or in good health (not recorded which).

This clonotype came up many times. V usage is TRBV10-3 and J usage is TRBJ2-1; 12 bases map to TRBD2. CDR1 is ENHRY, CDR2 SYGVKD, per germline. This CDR3 comprises 15 residues. V dropped 3 bases and J dropped 9; count of bases not matched to a gene: 6. DNA of the CDR3: TGTGCCATCAGTGACCGTGGACTAGCGGGAAGTGAGCAGTTCTTC. Its translation is CAISDRGLAGSEQFF.

The rearrangement uses TRBV12-3 or TRBV12-4 and TRBJ1-2; TRBD1 matches at 7 bases. The V segment lost 1 base and the J segment 2 bases; nucleotides outside the gene matches: 4. The CDR3 covers 15 residues. This chain's CDR3 is CASSLDRRGNYGYTF. CDR3 DNA sequence: TGTGCCAGCAGTTTAGACCGCAGGGGGAACTATGGCTACACCTTC.

CDR3 region: CASSPTGGHEETQYF. The CDR3 nucleotides are TGTGCCAGCAGCCCGACAGGGGGCCACGAAGAGACCCAGTACTTC. The V and J genes are TRBV5-6 and TRBJ2-5; 10 bases map to TRBD1. Germline assignment: CDR1 SGHDT and CDR2 YYEEEE. Trimming took 4 bases from V and 3 from J; bases not matched to a gene: 6. The CDR3 consists of 15 residues.

This clonotype was recorded many times. The rearrangement uses TRBV7-9 and TRBJ1-1; D uncertain. The CDR3 covers 12 residues. V was clipped by 3 bases and J by 3 bases, with 5 bases between them. Germline values: CDR1 SEHNR, CDR2 FQNEAQ (reference sequence). DNA of the CDR3: TGTGCCAGCAGCTTTGGGGACACTGAAGCTTTCTTT. This encodes CASSFGDTEAFF.

This clonotype was recorded many times. The V gene is TRBV20-1, the J gene TRBJ2-7, with a weak D call TRBD2 (6 bases). The CDR3 totals 12 residues. V was pared by 5 bases and J by 6 bases, with 14 bases between. Germline V CDR1 and CDR2: DFQATT, SNEGSKA (reference sequence). DNA of the CDR3: TGCAGTGCTCGGTCAGTTAGCGGCGAGCAGTACTTC. Translating gives CSARSVSGEQYF.